Each of the 23 T cell receptor beta chains below was sequenced from the same sample in a study of OX40 agonist ivuxolimab in advanced cancers. TCRdb keeps only in-frame clones here, not all; method: immunoSEQ multiplex PCR. The profile shows about 86,000 clones, about 90% of them singletons. The sequences come from CD4+ or CD8+ T cells sorted from blood, collected in a trial of the OX40 agonist ivuxolimab. These receptors were taken from an adult with an advanced solid tumor such as melanoma, head and neck, liver or kidney cancer.

This chain uses TRBV7-2 with TRBJ1-2, with 9 bases that match TRBD1. CDR1 is SGHTA, CDR2 FQGNSA, per germline. Trimming removed 5 bases from V and 7 bases from J; junction bases left unmatched: 11. This CDR3 is 15 amino acids long. CDR3 amino acids: CASSPFKKTGGGYTF. In nucleotides, the CDR3 is TGTGCCAGCAGCCCCTTCAAAAAGACAGGGGGTGGCTACACCTTC.

The chain combines TRBV7-9 with TRBJ1-5, with D hard to call. Germline assignment: CDR1 SEHNR and CDR2 FQNEAQ (reference sequence). The V and J ends lost 6 bases and 3 bases respectively, with 15 bases between them. The CDR3 runs to 15 residues. The CDR3 DNA sequence: TGTGCCAGCAGTCGAGACACCAGTTTCAATCAGCCCCAGCATTTT. Translating gives CASSRDTSFNQPQHF.

This clone was detected a few times. The V call is TRBV6-1, the J call TRBJ1-3; D ambiguous. The germline gives CDR1 MNHNS, CDR2 SASEGT. Trimming shortened V by 1 base and J by 0 bases, and 7 bases separated the two germline ends. The CDR3 length is 15 residues. This CDR3 is CASSEGIPSGNTIYF. DNA for the CDR3: TGTGCCAGCAGTGAAGGGATACCCTCTGGAAACACCATATATTTT.

This chain connects TRBV7-9 to TRBJ2-1; 7 bases align to TRBD2. J gave up 9 bases and V 5 bases, and 16 bases lay outside the gene matches. Germline V gives CDR1 SEHNR, CDR2 FQNEAQ (reference sequence). This CDR3 comprises 16 residues. The CDR3 protein is CASSPTRDSTGGEQFF. In nucleotides, the CDR3 is TGTGCCAGCAGCCCTACCCGGGACTCCACGGGGGGTGAGCAGTTCTTC.

V gene TRBV4-1 combines with J gene TRBJ1-3, with D unclear. This CDR3 is 17 amino acids long. V lost 2 bases and J 0 bases, leaving 14 bases between the germline ends. In germline, CDR1 is MGHRA, CDR2 YSYEKL. CDR3 sequence reads: CASSQPGVEDSGNTIYF. The CDR3 DNA reads as TGCGCCAGCAGCCAACCTGGGGTGGAGGACTCTGGAAACACCATATATTTT.

This chain uses TRBV27 with TRBJ2-3, with a weak D call TRBD2 (6 bases). The length of the CDR3 is 14 residues. The V and J ends lost 2 bases and 7 bases respectively, with 13 bases between them. Germline V gives CDR1 MNHEY, CDR2 SMNVEV (reference sequence). DNA of the CDR3: TGTGCCAGCAGTTTAAATCCGGGAGTAAATACGCAGTATTTT. The encoded protein is CASSLNPGVNTQYF.

The rearrangement joins TRBV11-2 to TRBJ2-7; the match to TRBD2 covers 7 bases. This CDR3 is 15 amino acids long. V shed 1 base, J shed 2 bases, and the junction held 5 bases outside the gene matches. The germline V gene has CDR1 SGHAT and CDR2 FQNNGV. The DNA of the CDR3 is TGTGCCAGCAGCTTAGGGGCAACTAGCGCCTACGAGCAGTACTTC. This codes for CASSLGATSAYEQYF.

This chain joins TRBV11-3 and TRBJ2-1; 10 nucleotides align to TRBD2. CDR1 and CDR2 (germline): SGHNT, YENEEA. The ends lost 2 bases at V and 7 bases at J; junction bases unmatched: 17. The CDR3 spans 19 residues. CDR3 loop: CASSLTNSGRASKRNEQFF. CDR3 nucleotide sequence: TGTGCCAGCAGCTTAACAAACAGCGGGAGGGCTTCCAAACGGAATGAGCAGTTCTTC. Combining the CDR3 with reference TRBV11-3 and TRBJ2-1 gives the whole variable domain EAGVVQSPRYKIIEKKQPVAFWCNPISGHNTLYWYLQNLGQGPELLIRYENEEAVDDSQLPKDRFSAERLKGVDSTLKIQPAELGDSAVYLCASSLTNSGRASKRNEQFFGPGTRLTVL.

This clone was recorded a few times. The rearrangement uses TRBV7-9 and TRBJ1-4; a possible D gene is TRBD1 (5 bases). With 8 bases removed from V and 4 bases from J, the gap between germline ends came to 17 bases. The CDR3 is 15 amino acids. CDR1 is SEHNR and CDR2 is FQNEAQ in the germline V gene (reference sequence). Here the CDR3 DNA reads TGTGCCAGCGGGCTTTTGGGGACCCTTAATGAAAAACTGTTTTTT. This translates into CASGLLGTLNEKLFF.

V gene TRBV30 combines with J gene TRBJ2-2; possible D gene TRBD2, 6 bases. The germline gives CDR1 GTSNPN, CDR2 SVGIG (reference sequence). This CDR3 region has 15 residues. The V end was cut by 0 bases, the J end by 1 base, with 9 bases between. DNA of the CDR3: TGTGCCTGGAGTGTACTGGGGGGGAACACCGGGGAGCTGTTTTTT. It yields the protein CAWSVLGGNTGELFF.

This chain connects TRBV7-8 to TRBJ2-5; 9 nucleotides match TRBD2. J lost 3 bases, V lost 5 bases, and 28 bases had no gene match. This CDR3 spans 22 amino acids. Germline V CDR1 and CDR2: SGHVS, FQNEAQ. Here the CDR3 reads CASSPPGKVGREGIPREETQYF. DNA for the CDR3: TGTGCCAGCAGCCCCCCGGGGAAAGTAGGGCGGGAGGGCATTCCCCGAGAAGAGACCCAGTACTTC.

The chain uses TRBV6-1 and TRBJ2-1, with unresolved D. CDR3 length equals 14 residues. V gave up 1 base and J gave up 6 bases, with 10 bases separating them. Germline CDR1 MNHNS, CDR2 SASEGT. The CDR3 nucleotides read TGTGCCAGCAGTGAAGAATCGGCGAGCAATGAGCAGTTCTTC. Encoded protein: CASSEESASNEQFF.

The chain has TRBV27 and TRBJ2-3, with TRBD2 identical over 8 bases. J gave up 2 bases and V 5 bases, and 9 bases lay outside the gene matches. In germline, CDR1 is MNHEY, CDR2 SMNVEV (reference sequence). CDR3 length: 16 amino acids. For the CDR3, the DNA is TGTGCCAGCAGTATTCCGGGACTAGAAAACACAGATACGCAGTATTTT. Translated, it gives CASSIPGLENTDTQYF.

The chain uses TRBV4-1 and TRBJ2-1; D gene ambiguous. V gave up 5 bases and J gave up 5 bases, with 13 bases separating them. The length of the CDR3 is 14 residues. Germline CDR1 is MGHRA and CDR2 is YSYEKL. The CDR3 region is CASSYRHADNEQFF. The CDR3 DNA reads as TGCGCCAGCAGCTATAGACACGCCGACAATGAGCAGTTCTTC.

Of note for this clone: The same CDR3 also results from other DNA sequences found in this sample. The V and J genes are TRBV19 and TRBJ1-2, with a possible D match to TRBD1 (5 bases). Trimming removed 3 bases from V and 2 bases from J, with 10 bases in between. The germline V gene encodes CDR1 LNHDA and CDR2 SQIVND (reference sequence). The CDR3 has 14 amino acids. The CDR3 DNA is TGTGCCAGTAGTATGGGGCAGATAAACTATGGCTACACCTTC. It encodes CASSMGQINYGYTF.

This clone came up once. The chain joins TRBV18 to TRBJ2-1; D unclear. This CDR3 contains 12 residues. Germline CDR1 is KGHSH and CDR2 is LQKENI. V lost 2 bases and J lost 10, with 9 bases in between. CDR3 sequence: CASSPGMEEQFF. DNA of the CDR3: TGTGCCAGCTCACCAGGTATGGAGGAGCAGTTCTTC. Full variable domain (outside the CDR3, taken from reference TRBV18 and TRBJ2-1): NAGVMQNPRHLVRRRGQEARLRCSPMKGHSHVYWYRQLPEEGLKFMVYLQKENIIDESGMPKERFSAEFPKEGPSILRIQQVVRGDSAAYFCASSPGMEEQFFGPGTRLTVL.

The chain is built from TRBV9 and TRBJ2-3; 11 bases align to TRBD1. Germline-derived CDR1 and CDR2 are SGDLS and YYNGEE. The trim removed 6 bases at V and 3 bases at J, leaving 6 bases unmatched. This CDR3 is 15 amino acids long. CDR3 sequence reads: CASTLGTGGTDTQYF. DNA for the CDR3: TGTGCCAGCACCCTCGGGACAGGGGGGACAGATACGCAGTATTTT.

This chain links TRBV6-6 with TRBJ1-2, with D unclear. Germline lookup yields CDR1 MNHNY and CDR2 SVGAGI (reference sequence). The CDR3 has 13 amino acids. V shed 0 bases and J shed 4 bases, with 6 bases lying between them. CDR3 coding DNA: TGTGCCAGCAGTTACTCCCAGGCCTATGGCTACACCTTC. Translated: CASSYSQAYGYTF.

This clone was recorded once. The chain uses TRBV7-3 and TRBJ2-2; D remains ambiguous. This CDR3 comprises 13 residues. V shed 5 bases and J shed 1 base, with 5 bases lying between them. Per the germline V gene, CDR1 is SGHTA and CDR2 is FQGTGA. Written as DNA, the CDR3 is TGTGCCAGCAGCCCGCGGAACACCGGGGAGCTGTTTTTT. Residues: CASSPRNTGELFF.

This chain connects TRBV18 to TRBJ2-2; 10 bases fit TRBD1. J gave up 4 bases and V 5 bases, and 1 base lay outside the gene matches. Germline V gene lookup returns CDR1 KGHSH and CDR2 LQKENI. This CDR3 region has 14 residues. CDR3 sequence (DNA): TGTGCCAGCTCAAGGGACAGGGGCACCGGGGAGCTGTTTTTT. Protein sequence: CASSRDRGTGELFF.

The rearrangement links TRBV27 to TRBJ2-1, with D possibly TRBD1 on 5 matching bases. Germline-derived CDR1 and CDR2 are MNHEY and SMNVEV (reference sequence). The length of the CDR3 is 13 residues. Between the trimmed V and J ends, which lost 8 bases and 8 bases, there was a span of 16 bases. The DNA of the CDR3 is TGTGCCAGCTGGGGCCAAGGGGTCCATGAGCAGTTCTTC. It encodes CASWGQGVHEQFF.

This chain uses TRBV5-1 with TRBJ2-2; TRBD2 agrees at 13 bases. The length of the CDR3 is 15 residues. CDR1 and CDR2 from the germline V gene are SGHRS and YFSETQ. V lost 5 bases to trimming and J lost 5 bases; unmatched junction nucleotides: 3. The CDR3 DNA follows: TGCGCCAGCAGAGCGACTAGCGGGAGGACCGGGGAGCTGTTTTTT. Its protein is CASRATSGRTGELFF.

The chain uses TRBV19 and TRBJ1-5, with unresolved D. The CDR3 is made up of 12 amino acids. The V gene lost 6 bases and the J gene lost 0 bases, with 3 bases spanning the gap. Germline CDR1 reads LNHDA; CDR2 reads SQIVND (reference sequence). In nucleotides, the CDR3 is TGTGCCAGTAGGTATAGCAATCAGCCCCAGCATTTT. It codes for CASRYSNQPQHF.